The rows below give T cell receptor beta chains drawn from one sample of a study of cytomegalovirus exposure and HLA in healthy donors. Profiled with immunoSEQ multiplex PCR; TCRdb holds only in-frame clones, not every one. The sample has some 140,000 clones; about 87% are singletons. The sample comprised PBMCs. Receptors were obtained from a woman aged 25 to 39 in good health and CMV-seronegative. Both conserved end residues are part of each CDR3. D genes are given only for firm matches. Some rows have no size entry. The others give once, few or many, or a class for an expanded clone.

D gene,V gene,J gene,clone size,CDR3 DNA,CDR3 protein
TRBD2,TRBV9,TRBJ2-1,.,TGTGCCAGCAGCGTACTTGGTAGCGGGGGCCACGGATACAATGAGCAGTTCTTC,CASSVLGSGGHGYNEQFF
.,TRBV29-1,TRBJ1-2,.,TGCAGCGTTGAAGTACAGAGAGACTATGGCTACACCTTC,CSVEVQRDYGYTF
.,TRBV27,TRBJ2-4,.,TGTGCCAGCAGCCAGTCACCAGGGGTGGCCAAAAACATTCAGTACTTC,CASSQSPGVAKNIQYF
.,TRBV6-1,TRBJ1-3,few,TGTGCCAGCAGTGAAGCGCGGGGGGACTCTGGAAACACCATATATTTT,CASSEARGDSGNTIYF
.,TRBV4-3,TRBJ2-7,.,TGCGCCAGCAGCCAAGAGGAAGGGGCCGAGCAGTACTTC,CASSQEEGAEQYF
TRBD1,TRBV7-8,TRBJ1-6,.,TGTGCCAGCGGGCGGGCCATTACGGGCAGGGGGAAAAATTCACCCCTCCACTTT,CASGRAITGRGKNSPLHF
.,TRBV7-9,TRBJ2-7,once,TGTGCCAGCAGCCCCCCCCCGTTCTACGAGCAGTACTTC,CASSPPPFYEQYF
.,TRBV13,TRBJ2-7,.,TGTGCCAGCAGCTTAGATCCTAGCTCCGAGCAGTACTTC,CASSLDPSSEQYF
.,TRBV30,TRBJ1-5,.,TGTGCCTGGAGTTCAGGGGATCGTCAGCCCCAGCATTTT,CAWSSGDRQPQHF
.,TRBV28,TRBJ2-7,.,TGTGCCAGCAGGGGGGCCGGGACAACTGAGCAGTACTTC,CASRGAGTTEQYF
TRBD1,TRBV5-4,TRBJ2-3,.,TGTGCCAGCAGCCAACAGGGGGCTACAGATACGCAGTATTTT,CASSQQGATDTQYF
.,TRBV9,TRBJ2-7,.,TGTGCCAGCAGCGCCTCCGGGACAACCTACGAGCAGTACTTC,CASSASGTTYEQYF
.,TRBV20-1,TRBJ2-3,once,TGCAGTGCTAGAGGAGGAGATACGCAGTATTTT,CSARGGDTQYF
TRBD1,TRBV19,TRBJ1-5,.,TGTGCCAGTAGTATACGGGGCAGGGGGCATGTCAATCAGCCCCAGCATTTT,CASSIRGRGHVNQPQHF
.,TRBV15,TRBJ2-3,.,TGTGCCACCAGCAGAGCGGACTGGCCCGGGTTCGCAGATACGCAGTATTTT,CATSRADWPGFADTQYF
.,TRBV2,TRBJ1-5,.,TGTGCCAGCAGAGGCCGGGACAACCTGAGCAATCAGCCCCAGCATTTT,CASRGRDNLSNQPQHF
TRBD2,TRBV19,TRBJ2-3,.,TGTGCCAGTACCCTACAACATCTAGCGGGACGTACAGATACGCAGTATTTT,CASTLQHLAGRTDTQYF
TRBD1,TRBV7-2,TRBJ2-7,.,TGTGCCAGTTCTCAGGGGGTATCCTACGAGCAGTACTTC,CASSQGVSYEQYF
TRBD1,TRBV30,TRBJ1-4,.,TGTGCCTGGAGTGGGGACAGATATGAAAAACTGTTTTTT,CAWSGDRYEKLFF
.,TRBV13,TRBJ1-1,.,TGTGCCAGCAGTAAAGGGGCCCGGGCAGAAGCTTTCTTT,CASSKGARAEAFF
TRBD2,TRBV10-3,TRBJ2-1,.,TGTGCCATCCAATGGGCTAGCGGGAGGGACAATGAGCAGTTCTTC,CAIQWASGRDNEQFF
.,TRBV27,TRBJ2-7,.,TGTGCCAGCAGGGAGGACAGCTACTCCTACGAGCAGTACTTC,CASREDSYSYEQYF
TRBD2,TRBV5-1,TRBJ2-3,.,TGCGCCAGCAGCGGGGGGGGAGGAACAGATACGCAGTATTTT,CASSGGGGTDTQYF
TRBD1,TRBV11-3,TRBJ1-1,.,TGTGCCAGCAGCCCCTCCCCAGGGGGCCAGGACCTTGAAGCTTTCTTT,CASSPSPGGQDLEAFF
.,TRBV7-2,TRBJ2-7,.,TGTGCCAGCAGCCCTGGTTCTCCAGGCTCCTACGAGCAGTACTTC,CASSPGSPGSYEQYF
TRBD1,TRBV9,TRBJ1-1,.,TGTGCCAGCAGCGCCCAACAGGGGGCAGGGGGCACTGAAGCTTTCTTT,CASSAQQGAGGTEAFF
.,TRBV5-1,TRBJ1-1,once,TGCGCCAGCAGCCTTATAAGGGGGAACACTGAAGCTTTCTTT,CASSLIRGNTEAFF
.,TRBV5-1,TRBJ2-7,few,TGCGCCAGCAGCCCCCGTGGCAGGGGCCACGAGCAGTACTTC,CASSPRGRGHEQYF
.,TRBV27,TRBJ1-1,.,TGTGCCAGCAGAAAACTCACGACGAGGGTGGGCACTGAAGCTTTCTTT,CASRKLTTRVGTEAFF
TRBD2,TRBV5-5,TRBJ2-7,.,TGTGCCAGCACCGGAACTAGCGGCTACGAGCAGTACTTC,CASTGTSGYEQYF
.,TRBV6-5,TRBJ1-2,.,TGTGCCAGCAGTCCTGACAGGATCTATGGCTACACCTTC,CASSPDRIYGYTF
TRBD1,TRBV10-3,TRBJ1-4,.,TGTGCCATCAGTCCGGGACAGGGTAATGAAAAACTGTTTTTT,CAISPGQGNEKLFF
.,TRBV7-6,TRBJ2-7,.,TGTGCCAGCAGCTTTGGGGCCAACTCCTACGAGCAGTACTTC,CASSFGANSYEQYF
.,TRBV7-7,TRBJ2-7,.,TGTGCCAGCAGGACGGAGGGCAACAACTACGAGCAGTACTTC,CASRTEGNNYEQYF
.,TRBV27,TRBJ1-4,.,TGTGCCAGCAGTTTAGCGGGGGCGGGTAATGAAAAACTGTTTTTT,CASSLAGAGNEKLFF
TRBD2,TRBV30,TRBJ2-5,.,TGTGCCTGGAGCCCGACTAGCGGGTTGACAGGGACCCAGTACTTC,CAWSPTSGLTGTQYF
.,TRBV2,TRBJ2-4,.,TGTGCCAGCAGTGAGGCGGAGCGGGCCTCAGCCAAAAACATTCAGTACTTC,CASSEAERASAKNIQYF
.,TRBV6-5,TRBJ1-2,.,TGTGCCAGCAGTTCCCAGGGTGGCTATGGCTACACCTTC,CASSSQGGYGYTF
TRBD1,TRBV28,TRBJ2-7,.,TGTGCCAGCAGTTTTGTCAGGGGGCGAGAGCAGTACTTC,CASSFVRGREQYF
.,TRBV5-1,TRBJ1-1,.,TGCGCCAGCAGCTTGTATTGGGCTGCTGAAGCTTTCTTT,CASSLYWAAEAFF
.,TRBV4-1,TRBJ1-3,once,TGCGCCAGCAGCCAAGATCAGCCTAGGGAGACTGGAAACACCATATATTTT,CASSQDQPRETGNTIYF
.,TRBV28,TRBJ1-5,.,TGTGCCAGCAGTTTATTGACAGGCCTAGGCAATCAGCCCCAGCATTTT,CASSLLTGLGNQPQHF
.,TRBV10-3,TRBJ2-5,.,TGTGCCATCAGTGAGTCGTTGGGAGCAACCCAGTACTTC,CAISESLGATQYF
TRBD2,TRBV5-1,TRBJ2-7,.,TGCGCCAGCAGCACCGAACTCGGGACTAGCGGCTACGAGCAGTACTTC,CASSTELGTSGYEQYF
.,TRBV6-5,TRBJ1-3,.,TGTGCCAGCAGAGTTACAGGCATCTCTGGAAACACCATATATTTT,CASRVTGISGNTIYF
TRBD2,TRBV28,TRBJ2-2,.,TGTGCCAGCAGTTTATGGGCTTCTAGCGGGAGGGCGGCCACCGGGGAGCTGTTTTTT,CASSLWASSGRAATGELFF
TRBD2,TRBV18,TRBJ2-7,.,TGTGCCAGCTCACCAGGACTAGCGGGAGCCTACGAGCAGTACTTC,CASSPGLAGAYEQYF
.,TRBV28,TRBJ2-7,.,TGTGCCAGCAGCCCCTCCTACCTGTCCTACGAGCAGTACTTC,CASSPSYLSYEQYF
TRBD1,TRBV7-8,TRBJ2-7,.,TGTGCCAGCAGCTTGGGCAGGGGGCCCTACGAGCAGTACTTC,CASSLGRGPYEQYF
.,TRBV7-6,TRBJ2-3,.,TGTGCCAGCAGCTTAGCGGGGGGAGGAGATACGCAGTATTTT,CASSLAGGGDTQYF
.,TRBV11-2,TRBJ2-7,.,TGTGCCAGCAGCTTAGCCCCCGCAGGCGGGAAAAAGTACTTC,CASSLAPAGGKKYF
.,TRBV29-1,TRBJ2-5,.,TGCAGCGTTGCATGGGACAACGGCCCCCAAGAGACCCAGTACTTC,CSVAWDNGPQETQYF
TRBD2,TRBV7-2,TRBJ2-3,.,TGTGCCAGCAGCTCAGGGTGGAGGGCGGGAGGGGGAGATACGCAGTATTTT,CASSSGWRAGGGDTQYF
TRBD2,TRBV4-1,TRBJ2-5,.,TGCGCCAGCAGCCAAGGGTTAGCGGGGATCCAAGAGACCCAGTACTTC,CASSQGLAGIQETQYF
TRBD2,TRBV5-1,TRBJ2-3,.,TGCGCCAGCAGCTCCTCGACTAGCGGATACACAGATACGCAGTATTTT,CASSSSTSGYTDTQYF
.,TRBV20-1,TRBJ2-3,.,TGCAGTGCTAGTCCTAATACGCAGTATTTT,CSASPNTQYF